What follows describes a single TCR beta chain. What it binds is unknown. Of the isolated RNA, all was reverse transcribed, and so the sequenced material was expressed TCRB transcripts. For naive, central memory and regulatory T cell samples, reads averaged roughly 4 million. Method: immunoSEQ multiplex PCR; TCRdb's copy keeps in-frame clones and lacks some. The table lists 640,000 or so clones, about 14% of them singletons. These data come from a study of beta chain features in type 1 diabetes. Findings and caveats of the study: Type 1 diabetes patients had VDJ junctions that carried fewer insertions and more deletions. The naive, central memory and Treg TCRB repertoires looked more alike in patients than they did in healthy donors. Type 1 diabetes patients had moderately but significantly shorter TCRB CDR3s in all four CD4+ subsets.

Trimming at V came to 4 bases and at J to 8 bases, leaving 8 bases not matched to a gene. The V gene's germline CDR1 is SGHRS and CDR2 YFSETQ. The CDR3 runs to 15 residues. The sample consisted of naive CD4+ T cells from blood. The V call is TRBV5-1, the J call TRBJ1-6, with 8 nucleotides matching TRBD1. The clonotype comes from a man between 18 and 29 years old with type 1 diabetes. CDR3 in DNA: TGCGCCAGCAGCACTCAGGGGGCTGAGGATTCACCCCTCCACTTT. It specifies CASSTQGAEDSPLHF.